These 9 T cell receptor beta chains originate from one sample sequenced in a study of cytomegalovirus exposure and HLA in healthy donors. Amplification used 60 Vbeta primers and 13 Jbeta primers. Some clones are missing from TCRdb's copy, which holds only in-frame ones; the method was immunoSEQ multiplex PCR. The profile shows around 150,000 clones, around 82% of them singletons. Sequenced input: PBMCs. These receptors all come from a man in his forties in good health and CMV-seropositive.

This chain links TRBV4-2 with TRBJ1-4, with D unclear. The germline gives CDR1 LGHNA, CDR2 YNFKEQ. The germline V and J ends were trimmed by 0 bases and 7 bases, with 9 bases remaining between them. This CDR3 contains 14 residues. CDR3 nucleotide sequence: TGTGCCAGCAGCCAAGATCCTCGGGGTGAAAAACTGTTTTTT. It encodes CASSQDPRGEKLFF.

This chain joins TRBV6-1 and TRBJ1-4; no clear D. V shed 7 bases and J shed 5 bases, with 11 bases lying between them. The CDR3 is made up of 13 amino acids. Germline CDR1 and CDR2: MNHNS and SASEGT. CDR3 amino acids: CASNMVLNEKLFF. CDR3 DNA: TGTGCCAGCAATATGGTACTAAATGAAAAACTGTTTTTT.

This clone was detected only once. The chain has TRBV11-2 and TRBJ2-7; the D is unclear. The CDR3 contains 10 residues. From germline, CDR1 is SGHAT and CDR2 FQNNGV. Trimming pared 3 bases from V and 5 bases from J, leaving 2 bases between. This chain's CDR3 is CASSFNEQYF. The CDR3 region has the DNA TGTGCCAGCAGCTTTAACGAGCAGTACTTC.

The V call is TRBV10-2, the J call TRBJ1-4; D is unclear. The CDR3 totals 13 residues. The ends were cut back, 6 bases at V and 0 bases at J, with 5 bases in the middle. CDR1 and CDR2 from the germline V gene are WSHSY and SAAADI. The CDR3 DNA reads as TGCGCCAGCAGGTCTTCAACTAATGAAAAACTGTTTTTT. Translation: CASRSSTNEKLFF.

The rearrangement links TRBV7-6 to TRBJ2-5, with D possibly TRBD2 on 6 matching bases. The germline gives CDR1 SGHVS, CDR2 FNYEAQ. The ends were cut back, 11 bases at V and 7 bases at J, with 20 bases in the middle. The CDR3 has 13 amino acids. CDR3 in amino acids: CASGASVFATQYF. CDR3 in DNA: TGTGCCTCTGGGGCTAGCGTTTTTGCGACCCAGTACTTC.

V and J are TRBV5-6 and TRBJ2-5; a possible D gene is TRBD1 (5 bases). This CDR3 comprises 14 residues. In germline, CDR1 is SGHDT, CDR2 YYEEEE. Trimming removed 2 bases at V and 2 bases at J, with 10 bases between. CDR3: CASSFPDSQETQYF. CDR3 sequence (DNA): TGTGCCAGCAGCTTTCCCGACAGTCAAGAGACCCAGTACTTC.

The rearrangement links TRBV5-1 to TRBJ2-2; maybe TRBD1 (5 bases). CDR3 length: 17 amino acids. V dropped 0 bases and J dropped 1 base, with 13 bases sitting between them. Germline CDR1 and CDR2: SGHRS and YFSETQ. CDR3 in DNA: TGCGCCAGCAGCTTGGGATGGGGCCAGGTGAACACCGGGGAGCTGTTTTTT. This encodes CASSLGWGQVNTGELFF.

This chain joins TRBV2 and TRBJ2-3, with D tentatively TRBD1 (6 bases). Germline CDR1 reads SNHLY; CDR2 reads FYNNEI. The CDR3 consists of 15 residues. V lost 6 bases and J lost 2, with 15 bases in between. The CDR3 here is CASRQPDSFTDTQYF. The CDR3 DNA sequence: TGTGCCAGCAGGCAACCGGACAGCTTCACAGATACGCAGTATTTT.

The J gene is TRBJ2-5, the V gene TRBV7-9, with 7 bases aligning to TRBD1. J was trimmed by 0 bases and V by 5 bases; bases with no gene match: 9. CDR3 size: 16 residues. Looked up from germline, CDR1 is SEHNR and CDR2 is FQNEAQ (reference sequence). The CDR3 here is CASSQPRGQYQETQYF. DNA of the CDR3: TGTGCCAGCAGCCAACCCCGGGGACAGTACCAAGAGACCCAGTACTTC.